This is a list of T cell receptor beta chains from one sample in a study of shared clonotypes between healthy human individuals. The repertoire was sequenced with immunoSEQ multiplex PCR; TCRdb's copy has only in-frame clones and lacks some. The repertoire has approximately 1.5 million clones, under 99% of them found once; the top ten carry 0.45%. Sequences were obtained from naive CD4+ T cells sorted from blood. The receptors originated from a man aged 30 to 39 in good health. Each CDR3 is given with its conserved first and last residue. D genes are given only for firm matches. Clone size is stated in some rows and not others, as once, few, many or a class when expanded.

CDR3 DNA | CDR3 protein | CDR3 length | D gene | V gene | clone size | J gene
TGTGCCAGCAGTTTATCTCGCTTATTCGGCCTCCAGCATTTT | CASSLSRLFGLQHF | 14 | NA | TRBV28 | NA | TRBJ1-5
TGTGCCAGCTCACCTAAGATTGTGGGTACTGAAGCTTTCTTT | CASSPKIVGTEAFF | 14 | NA | TRBV18 | NA | TRBJ1-1
TGTGCCAGCAGCATAGCAGGGGGTTTTTCCTACGAGCAGTACTTC | CASSIAGGFSYEQYF | 15 | TRBD1 | TRBV7-9 | NA | TRBJ2-7
TGTGCCAGCAGTGTTTGGGAGAGACACAATGAGCAGTTCTTC | CASSVWERHNEQFF | 14 | NA | TRBV2 | NA | TRBJ2-1
TGCAGCGTCGGGGGACTCAGTAACACTGAAGCTTTCTTT | CSVGGLSNTEAFF | 13 | NA | TRBV29-1 | NA | TRBJ1-1
TGCGCCAGCCCCAATGGACGACCGAGCTCCTACGAGCAGTACTTC | CASPNGRPSSYEQYF | 15 | NA | TRBV5-1 | NA | TRBJ2-7
TGCAGTGCTCGGCGGCCCTCCGAGCAGTACTTC | CSARRPSEQYF | 11 | NA | TRBV20-1 | NA | TRBJ2-7
TGTGCCAGCAGCTTAAGGGGACTAGCGGGAGATGCAGATACGCAGTATTTT | CASSLRGLAGDADTQYF | 17 | TRBD2 | TRBV7-9 | NA | TRBJ2-3
TGTGCCAGCAGCCATGGGTACGAGCAGTACTTC | CASSHGYEQYF | 11 | NA | TRBV7-9 | NA | TRBJ2-7
TGTGCCAGCAGCTTAGAGGGAGTCTGGGGGGCGGGAGGCCTCTACGAGCAGTACTTC | CASSLEGVWGAGGLYEQYF | 19 | TRBD2 | TRBV7-6 | NA | TRBJ2-7
TGTGCCATCAGTTTGCCTACAGGGAGGGGAACCTACGAGCAGTACTTC | CAISLPTGRGTYEQYF | 16 | NA | TRBV10-3 | NA | TRBJ2-7
TGTGCCAGCTCACCACCGTTCGGAGAGACCCAGTACTTC | CASSPPFGETQYF | 13 | NA | TRBV18 | NA | TRBJ2-5
TGTGCCAGCAGCCTACAGGGAGGGCGTTTCCATGAGCAGTTCTTC | CASSLQGGRFHEQFF | 15 | NA | TRBV7-9 | NA | TRBJ2-1
TGCGCCAGCAGCTCCCTTCCGGGACCCCCGACAGATACGCAGTATTTT | CASSSLPGPPTDTQYF | 16 | NA | TRBV5-1 | NA | TRBJ2-3
TGTGCCAGCTCACGGGCCAGTAGTTATGAGCAGTTCTTC | CASSRASSYEQFF | 13 | NA | TRBV18 | NA | TRBJ2-1
TGTGCCAGCAGTGAAAGCATCAGGGGAAGGGGTCAGCCCCAGCATTTT | CASSESIRGRGQPQHF | 16 | NA | TRBV2 | NA | TRBJ1-5
TGTGCCAGCAGTTTGGCGGGACTCCCACCCTACGAGCAGTACTTC | CASSLAGLPPYEQYF | 15 | NA | TRBV28 | NA | TRBJ2-7
TGTGCCACCAGCAGAGATCCCCGGTACGAGCAGTACTTC | CATSRDPRYEQYF | 13 | NA | TRBV15 | NA | TRBJ2-7
TGTGCCAGCAGTTCAAATCTTCAGGGGCGGACCGGGGAGCTGTTTTTT | CASSSNLQGRTGELFF | 16 | NA | TRBV27 | NA | TRBJ2-2
TGTGCCAGCTCACCACCCGGGTCCGCAGATACGCAGTATTTT | CASSPPGSADTQYF | 14 | NA | TRBV18 | NA | TRBJ2-3
TGTGCCAGCTCATTAGCGGGAGCGAACACCGGGGAGCTGTTTTTT | CASSLAGANTGELFF | 15 | TRBD2 | TRBV18 | NA | TRBJ2-2
TGTGCCAGTAACCCGGGAGACGGTAAACTAGGAACTGAAGCTTTCTTT | CASNPGDGKLGTEAFF | 16 | NA | TRBV19 | NA | TRBJ1-1
TGTGCCAGCTCAGCTGGACACTTCCAAGAGACCCAGTACTTC | CASSAGHFQETQYF | 14 | NA | TRBV18 | NA | TRBJ2-5
TGTGCCAGCAGATTTTGGACTAGCGGGAGTCCAGATACGCAGTATTTT | CASRFWTSGSPDTQYF | 16 | TRBD2 | TRBV27 | NA | TRBJ2-3
TGTGCCAGCAGCCCCCGGGACAGAATATCTGGGGCCAACGTCCTGACTTTC | CASSPRDRISGANVLTF | 17 | TRBD1 | TRBV7-6 | NA | TRBJ2-6
TGTGCCAGCAGTGGAATAGGGGGCCAAAGCACAGATACGCAGTATTTT | CASSGIGGQSTDTQYF | 16 | TRBD1 | TRBV2 | NA | TRBJ2-3
TGTGCCAGCAGGAAGATTAGCGGGAGGGCCGTTTTCTATGAGCAGTTCTTC | CASRKISGRAVFYEQFF | 17 | TRBD2 | TRBV27 | NA | TRBJ2-1
TGTGCCACCAGCGAAAGGCTGAGTCAGCCCCAGCATTTT | CATSERLSQPQHF | 13 | NA | TRBV15 | NA | TRBJ1-5
TGTGCCAGCAGTGAGGCTTGGGGCATCAGCAATCAGCCCCAGCATTTT | CASSEAWGISNQPQHF | 16 | NA | TRBV2 | NA | TRBJ1-5
TGCGCCAGCAGCCCCGGGACTGAAGCTTTCTTT | CASSPGTEAFF | 11 | NA | TRBV5-1 | once | TRBJ1-1
TGCGCCAGCAGCTTGGCCTGGAGGGTCGGGTACAATGAGCAGTTCTTC | CASSLAWRVGYNEQFF | 16 | NA | TRBV5-1 | NA | TRBJ2-1
TGCGCCAGCAGCTTTGGAGTCCCGGGGACAGATACGCAGTATTTT | CASSFGVPGTDTQYF | 15 | NA | TRBV5-1 | NA | TRBJ2-3
TGTGCCAGCCCGGGGAGGGGGGTCAATCAGCCCCAGCATTTT | CASPGRGVNQPQHF | 14 | NA | TRBV25-1 | NA | TRBJ1-5
TGCGCCAGCAGCTTGATAGTAGCGGGAGGGAGCTCCTACGAGCAGTACTTC | CASSLIVAGGSSYEQYF | 17 | TRBD2 | TRBV5-1 | NA | TRBJ2-7
TGTGCCAGCAGGCCGGGACTAGCGGGAGATACGCAGTATTTT | CASRPGLAGDTQYF | 14 | TRBD2 | TRBV9 | NA | TRBJ2-3
TGCGCCAGCACCACCAAGCTCTCCGGGACTAGCGGGAGGCCGGACTCCCAGCAGTTCTTC | CASTTKLSGTSGRPDSQQFF | 20 | TRBD2 | TRBV5-1 | NA | TRBJ2-1
TGTGCCAGCAGCCGAACTAGGAATGAGCAGTTCTTC | CASSRTRNEQFF | 12 | NA | TRBV7-2 | NA | TRBJ2-1
TGTGCCAGTACCTCACAGGGGGCCCCCCAAGAGACCCAGTACTTC | CASTSQGAPQETQYF | 15 | TRBD1 | TRBV19 | once | TRBJ2-5
TGTGCCAGCAGATCCGGGACAGGGGTCGACTATGGCTACACCTTC | CASRSGTGVDYGYTF | 15 | TRBD1 | TRBV28 | NA | TRBJ1-2
TGCAGCGTTGAAGATCCACAGGGTGATGGCTACACCTTC | CSVEDPQGDGYTF | 13 | NA | TRBV29-1 | NA | TRBJ1-2
TGTGCCACCAGCAGAATCGCTGGCCCGGGCCAAGAGACCCAGTACTTC | CATSRIAGPGQETQYF | 16 | NA | TRBV15 | NA | TRBJ2-5